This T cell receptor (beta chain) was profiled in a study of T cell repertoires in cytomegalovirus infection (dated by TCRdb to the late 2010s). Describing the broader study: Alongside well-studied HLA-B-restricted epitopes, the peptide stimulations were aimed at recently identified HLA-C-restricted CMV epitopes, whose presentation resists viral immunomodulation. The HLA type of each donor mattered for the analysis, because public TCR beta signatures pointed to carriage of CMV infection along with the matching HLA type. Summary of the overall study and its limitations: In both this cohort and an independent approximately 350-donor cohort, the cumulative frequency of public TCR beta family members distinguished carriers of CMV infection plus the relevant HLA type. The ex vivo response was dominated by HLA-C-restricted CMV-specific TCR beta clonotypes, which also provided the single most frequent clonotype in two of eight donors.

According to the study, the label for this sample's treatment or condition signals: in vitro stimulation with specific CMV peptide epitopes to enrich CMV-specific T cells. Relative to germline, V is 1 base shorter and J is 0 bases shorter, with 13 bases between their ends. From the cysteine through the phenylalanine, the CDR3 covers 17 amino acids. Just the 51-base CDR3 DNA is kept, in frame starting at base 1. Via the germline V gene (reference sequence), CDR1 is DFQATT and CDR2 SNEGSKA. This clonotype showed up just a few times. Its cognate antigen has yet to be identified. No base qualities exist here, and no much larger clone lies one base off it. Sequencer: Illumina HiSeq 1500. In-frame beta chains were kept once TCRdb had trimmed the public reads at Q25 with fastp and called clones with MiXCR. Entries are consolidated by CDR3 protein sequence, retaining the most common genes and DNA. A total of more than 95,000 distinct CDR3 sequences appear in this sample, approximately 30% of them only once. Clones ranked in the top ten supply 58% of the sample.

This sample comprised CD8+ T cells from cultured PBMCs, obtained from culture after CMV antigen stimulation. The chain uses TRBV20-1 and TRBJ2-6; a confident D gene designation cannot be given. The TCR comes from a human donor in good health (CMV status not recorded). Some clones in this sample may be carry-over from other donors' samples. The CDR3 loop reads CSARVANPRSGANVLTF. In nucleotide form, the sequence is TGCAGTGCTAGAGTTGCCAATCCCCGCTCTGGGGCCAACGTCCTGACTTTC.